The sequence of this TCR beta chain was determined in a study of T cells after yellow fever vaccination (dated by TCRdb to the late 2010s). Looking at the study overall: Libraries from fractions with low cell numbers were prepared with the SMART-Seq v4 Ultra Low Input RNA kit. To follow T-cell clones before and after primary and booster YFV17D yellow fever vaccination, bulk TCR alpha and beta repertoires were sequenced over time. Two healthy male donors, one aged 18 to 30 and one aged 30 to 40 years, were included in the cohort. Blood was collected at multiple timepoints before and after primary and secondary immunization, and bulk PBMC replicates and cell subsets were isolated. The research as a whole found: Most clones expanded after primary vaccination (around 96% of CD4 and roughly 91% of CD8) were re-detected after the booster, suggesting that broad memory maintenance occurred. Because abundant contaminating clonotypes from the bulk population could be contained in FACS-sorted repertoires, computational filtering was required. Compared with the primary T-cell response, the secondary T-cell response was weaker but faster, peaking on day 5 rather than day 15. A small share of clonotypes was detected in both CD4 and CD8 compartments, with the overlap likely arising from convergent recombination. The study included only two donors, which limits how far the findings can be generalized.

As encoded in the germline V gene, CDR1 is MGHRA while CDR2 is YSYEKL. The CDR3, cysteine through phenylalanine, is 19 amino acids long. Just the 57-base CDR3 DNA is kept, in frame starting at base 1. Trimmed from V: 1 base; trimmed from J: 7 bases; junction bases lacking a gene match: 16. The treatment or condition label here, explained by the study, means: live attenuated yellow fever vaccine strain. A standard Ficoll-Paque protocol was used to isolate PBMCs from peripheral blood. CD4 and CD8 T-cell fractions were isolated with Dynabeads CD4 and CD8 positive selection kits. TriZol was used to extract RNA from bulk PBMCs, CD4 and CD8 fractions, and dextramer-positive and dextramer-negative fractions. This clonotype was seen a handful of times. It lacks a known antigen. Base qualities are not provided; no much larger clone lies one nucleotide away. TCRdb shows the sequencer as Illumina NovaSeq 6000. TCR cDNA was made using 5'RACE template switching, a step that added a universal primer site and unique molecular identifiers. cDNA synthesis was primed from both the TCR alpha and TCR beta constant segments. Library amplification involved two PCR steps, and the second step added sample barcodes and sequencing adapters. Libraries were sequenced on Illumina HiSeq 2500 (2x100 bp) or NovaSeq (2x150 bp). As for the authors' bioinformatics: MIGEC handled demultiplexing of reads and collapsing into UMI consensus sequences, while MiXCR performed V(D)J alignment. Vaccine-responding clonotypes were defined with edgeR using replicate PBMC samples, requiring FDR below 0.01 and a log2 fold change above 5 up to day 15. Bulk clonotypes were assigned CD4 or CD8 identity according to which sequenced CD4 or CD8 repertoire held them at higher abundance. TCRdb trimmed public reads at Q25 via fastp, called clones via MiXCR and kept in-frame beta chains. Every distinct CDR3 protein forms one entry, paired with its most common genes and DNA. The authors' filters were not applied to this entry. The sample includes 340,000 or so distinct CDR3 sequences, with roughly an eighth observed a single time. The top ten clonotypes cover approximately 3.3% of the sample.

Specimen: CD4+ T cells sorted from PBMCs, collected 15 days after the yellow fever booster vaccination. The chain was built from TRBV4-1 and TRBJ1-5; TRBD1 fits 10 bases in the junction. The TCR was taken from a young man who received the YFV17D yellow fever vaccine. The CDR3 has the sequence CASSQVGTDRGPGKQPQHF. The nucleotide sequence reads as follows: TGCGCCAGCAGCCAAGTAGGAACCGACAGGGGGCCAGGAAAACAGCCCCAGCATTTT.